What follows are 17 T cell receptor beta chains derived from one specimen sequenced in a study of spatial heterogeneity in lung cancer. TCRdb called the 5' RACE reads again in MiXCR, with one record for every CDR3 protein. Here the sample spans more than 15,000 distinct CDR3 sequences, around 6.5% being singletons. Time point specified: sample taken at primary tumor resection. These receptors lack a known antigen. Findings and caveats of the study: Mutation counts in tumors were tracked by counts of expanded intratumoral alpha and beta TCRs.

The sample in question was lung tumor tissue, obtained at surgery. Receptors originate from a female donor with early-stage non-small cell lung cancer.

This clonotype has at least ten counts. This rearrangement joins TRBV6-1 to TRBJ2-1; D might be TRBD1 or TRBD2, each matching 6 bases. Germline V gene lookup returns CDR1 MNHNS and CDR2 SASEGT. V gave up 1 base and J gave up 6 bases, with 13 bases separating them. The CDR3 has 15 amino acids. As DNA, the CDR3 is TGTGCCAGCAGTGAAGTGCCGGGGGCGACCAATGAGCAGTTCTTC. Translating gives CASSEVPGATNEQFF.

This clonotype is medium-sized in the sample. This sequence joins TRBV29-1 and TRBJ2-7; 9 bases line up with TRBD2. The CDR3 covers 13 residues. The germline gives CDR1 SQVTM, CDR2 ANQGSEA. V was pared by 5 bases and J by 6 bases, with 8 bases of the junction left unmatched. CDR3 coding DNA: TGCAGCGTTACGGCGGGAGGGTGGCTCGAGCAGTACTTC. Translation gives CSVTAGGWLEQYF.

Ten or more counts support this clonotype. The chain is built from TRBV29-1 and TRBJ2-5, with D tentatively TRBD1 or TRBD2 (5 bases each). The V end was cut by 6 bases, the J end by 2 bases, with 13 bases between. The CDR3 is made up of 13 amino acids. CDR1 is SQVTM and CDR2 is ANQGSEA in the germline V gene. The CDR3 DNA is TGCAGCGTGTTCAGGGAGATTCAAGAGACCCAGTACTTC. This codes for CSVFREIQETQYF.

In its sample, this clonotype ranks as medium-sized (0.01 to 0.1%). V usage is TRBV29-1 and J usage is TRBJ2-1, with D perhaps matching TRBD2 (5 bases). Deletions cut 4 bases from V and 8 bases from J, with 9 bases between. Per germline, CDR1 SQVTM and CDR2 ANQGSEA. The CDR3 spans 11 residues. The CDR3 nucleotides read TGCAGCGTTGTCCGAGGGCATGAGCAGTTCTTC. Its translation is CSVVRGHEQFF.

This clonotype was found many times. V gene TRBV12-3 or TRBV12-4 combines with J gene TRBJ2-2, with TRBD2 identical over 13 bases. Trimming at V came to 5 bases and at J to 4 bases, leaving 7 bases not matched to a gene. The CDR3 runs to 17 residues. The CDR3 protein is CASSPRRTSGSTGELFF. The CDR3 nucleotides are TGTGCCAGCAGTCCACGTCGGACTAGCGGGAGCACCGGGGAGCTGTTTTTT.

This clonotype was seen many times. The chain is built from TRBV6-5 and TRBJ2-3; 8 bases agree with TRBD1. CDR1 and CDR2 from the germline V gene are MNHEY and SVGAGI. There are 15 residues in the CDR3. V lost 4 bases, J lost 1 base, and 4 bases stayed unmatched. CDR3 DNA: TGTGCCAGCAGTTCCCAGGGGGCGGGCACAGATACGCAGTATTTT. Translating gives CASSSQGAGTDTQYF.

The sample holds many counts of this clonotype. The J gene is TRBJ2-7, the V gene TRBV6-6; no reliable D call. V dropped 3 bases and J dropped 5 bases, with 11 bases sitting between them. This CDR3 spans 13 amino acids. Germline lookup yields CDR1 MNHNY and CDR2 SVGAGI (reference sequence). The CDR3 loop reads CASSYWGIHEQYF. In nucleotides, the CDR3 is TGTGCCAGCAGTTATTGGGGTATCCACGAGCAGTACTTC.

By frequency in the sample, this clonotype is medium-sized. The chain combines TRBV10-3 with TRBJ1-1; a weak D match, TRBD1 (6 bases). There are 14 residues in the CDR3. CDR1 ENHRY and CDR2 SYGVKD come from the germline V gene. Deletions cut 4 bases from V and 1 base from J, with 10 bases between. DNA of the CDR3: TGTGCCATCAGTGGGCGGACAGAGAACACTGAAGCTTTCTTT. It codes for CAISGRTENTEAFF.

This clonotype has only a few counts. The CDR3 is CASSQMMGLPEQYF. CDR3 coding DNA: TGTGCCAGCAGCCAAATGATGGGACTGCCCGAGCAGTACTTC. V is TRBV7-2 and J is TRBJ2-7, with D possibly TRBD2 on 6 matching bases. Trimming removed 5 bases from V and 6 bases from J, with 17 bases in between. The CDR3 extends over 14 amino acids. Germline V gene sequence: CDR1 SGHTA, CDR2 FQGNSA.

This clonotype was counted at least ten times. This chain connects TRBV12-3 or TRBV12-4 to TRBJ2-7, with D maybe TRBD2 (6 bases). The CDR3 spans 13 residues. With 6 bases removed from V and 0 bases from J, the gap between germline ends came to 9 bases. The CDR3 region is CASSRGNSYEQYF. The CDR3 region has the DNA TGTGCCAGCAGCCGGGGGAACTCCTACGAGCAGTACTTC.

By proportion, this clonotype is medium-sized (0.01 to 0.1%). The V and J genes are TRBV21-1 and TRBJ2-7; the table's D gene call, TRBD2, was not cross checked with the DNA. TRBV21-1 is noted as a pseudogene. This CDR3 has 14 amino acids. The DNA of the CDR3 is TGTGCCAGCAGCTCCGCTCCGCCAGTCTACGAGCAGTACTTC. Translation gives CASSSAPPVYEQYF.

This clonotype was observed at least ten times. The chain links TRBV10-3 to TRBJ2-7; 9 nucleotides agree with TRBD2. J was trimmed by 3 bases and V by 4 bases; bases with no gene match: 4. The CDR3 length is 14 residues. The germline CDR1 and CDR2 sequences are ENHRY and SYGVKD. The CDR3 DNA is TGTGCCATCAGTGGTCTAGCGGGGCTCTACGAGCAGTACTTC. Translation gives CAISGLAGLYEQYF.

This clonotype was observed many times. The chain couples TRBV6-1 to TRBJ2-2; 7 nucleotides match TRBD1. The CDR3 extends over 15 amino acids. Trimming cost V 5 bases and J 0 bases; bases outside gene matches: 3. Germline V gene sequence: CDR1 MNHNS, CDR2 SASEGT. The CDR3 DNA reads as TGTGCCAGCAGTCCGGGACAGCCGAACACCGGGGAGCTGTTTTTT. This translates into CASSPGQPNTGELFF.

This clonotype was seen more than once but under ten times. The rearrangement joins TRBV15 to TRBJ2-2; D gene uncertain. The CDR3 spans 14 residues. Germline V lookup: CDR1 LNHNV, CDR2 YYDKDF (reference sequence). V lost 6 bases and J 0 bases, leaving 8 bases between the germline ends. In DNA form, the CDR3 reads TGTGCCACCAGGAAAACGGCGAACACCGGGGAGCTGTTTTTT. It codes for CATRKTANTGELFF.

This clonotype was recorded a few times. The rearrangement joins TRBV7-2 to TRBJ2-5; D not certain. This CDR3 region has 13 residues. From germline, CDR1 is SGHTA and CDR2 FQGNSA. Between the trimmed V and J ends, which lost 1 base and 4 bases, there was a span of 7 bases. CDR3 loop: CASSLGRAETQYF. CDR3 nucleotides: TGTGCCAGCAGCTTAGGTCGTGCAGAGACCCAGTACTTC.

This clonotype has a single count. This chain joins TRBV7-3 and TRBJ2-3; possibly TRBD2 for D (5 bases). The CDR3 runs 15 residues. CDR1 is SGHTA and CDR2 is FQGTGA in the germline V gene. Trimming removed 5 bases at V and 4 bases at J, with 16 bases between. The CDR3: CASSKLGYSPDTQYF. The CDR3 DNA follows: TGTGCCAGCAGCAAACTAGGGTATAGCCCAGATACGCAGTATTTT. Variable domain in full (rest from reference TRBV7-3 and TRBJ2-3): GAGVSQTPSNKVTEKGKYVELRCDPISGHTALYWYRQSLGQGPEFLIYFQGTGAADDSGLPNDRFFAVRPEGSVSTLKIQRTERGDSAVYLCASSKLGYSPDTQYFGPGTRLTVL.

The chain recombines TRBV3-1 with TRBJ2-7, with D hard to call. Germline CDR1 LGHDT, CDR2 YNNKEL (reference sequence). V was cut by 3 bases and J by 0 bases, with 6 bases left in between. The CDR3 runs to 13 residues. This CDR3 is CASSQGSSYEQYF. In nucleotides, the CDR3 is TGTGCCAGCAGCCAGGGGTCCTCCTACGAGCAGTACTTC.